These 21 T cell receptor beta chains were sequenced from one sample in a study of OX40 agonist ivuxolimab in advanced cancers. Libraries were prepared by immunoSEQ multiplex PCR; TCRdb keeps only in-frame clonotypes and omits some of them. The profile shows 65,000 or so clones, around 90% of them singletons. The sample was CD4+ or CD8+ T cells sorted from blood, taken in a trial of the OX40 agonist ivuxolimab. All receptors derive from an adult with an advanced solid tumor such as melanoma, head and neck, liver or kidney cancer.

This clone was recorded a few times. This sequence joins TRBV2 and TRBJ1-5, with D hard to call. Germline V gene lookup returns CDR1 SNHLY and CDR2 FYNNEI. Trimming removed 6 bases at V and 3 bases at J, with 18 bases between. The CDR3 covers 16 residues. The CDR3 reads CASRDNPSRTNQPQHF. Here the CDR3 DNA reads TGTGCCAGCAGGGATAACCCTTCGAGGACCAATCAGCCCCAGCATTTT.

The chain combines TRBV5-1 with TRBJ2-2; TRBD1 matches 7 bases. V lost 2 bases and J lost 5; bases outside the gene matches: 6. This CDR3 region has 15 residues. Germline CDR1 is SGHRS and CDR2 is YFSETQ. The CDR3 bases are TGCGCCAGCAGCTTTACAGGGGTAGGGACCGGGGAGCTGTTTTTT. Its translation: CASSFTGVGTGELFF.

The chain couples TRBV15 to TRBJ1-4; 8 bases fit TRBD1. This CDR3 contains 15 residues. Germline V gene data show CDR1 as LNHNV and CDR2 as YYDKDF (reference sequence). The junction had 6 bases not matched to a gene; V was cut back by 7 bases and J by 2 bases. In nucleotides, the CDR3 is TGTGCCACCAACCCAAGGACAGGGACTAATGAAAAACTGTTTTTT. Its protein is CATNPRTGTNEKLFF.

The rearrangement uses TRBV19 and TRBJ2-5, with TRBD1 matching over 8 bases. The length of the CDR3 is 14 residues. CDR1 LNHDA and CDR2 SQIVND come from the germline V gene (reference sequence). V was clipped by 4 bases and J by 5 bases; unmatched bases: 6. In nucleotides, the CDR3 is TGTGCCAGTAGTAGGACAGGGATGGGGGAGACCCAGTACTTC. Amino acids: CASSRTGMGETQYF.

This clone has only a few counts. This chain uses TRBV7-6 with TRBJ2-3; the D gene is possibly TRBD2 (5 bases). The V and J ends lost 3 bases and 4 bases respectively, with 17 bases between them. CDR3 size: 16 residues. The germline V gene has CDR1 SGHVS and CDR2 FNYEAQ. The CDR3 coding sequence is TGTGCCAGCAGCTTGAGGGCCAACGACCCGTCAGATACGCAGTATTTT. Residues: CASSLRANDPSDTQYF.

As DNA, the CDR3 is TGTGCCAGCAGCGTAGTCGGCAGGACAGATACGCAGTATTTT. Amino acids: CASSVVGRTDTQYF. The chain combines TRBV9 with TRBJ2-3; D not resolved. Germline assignment: CDR1 SGDLS and CDR2 YYNGEE. This CDR3 is built from 14 residues. V lost 0 bases, J lost 3 bases, and 8 bases lay in between. The full variable domain, in which reference TRBV9 and TRBJ2-3 provide the parts outside the CDR3, is DSGVTQTPKHLITATGQRVTLRCSPRSGDLSVYWYQQSLDQGLQFLIQYYNGEERAKGNILERFSAQQFPDLHSELNLSSLELGDSALYFCASSVVGRTDTQYFGPGTRLTVL.

The V and J genes are TRBV11-3 and TRBJ2-1; 8 bases agree with TRBD1. Per the germline V gene, CDR1 is SGHNT and CDR2 is YENEEA. The CDR3 extends over 15 amino acids. Trimming took 0 bases from V and 4 from J; bases not matched to a gene: 2. CDR3 sequence (DNA): TGTGCCAGCAGCTTAGACAGGGGGCCTTACAATGAGCAGTTCTTC. This gives the protein CASSLDRGPYNEQFF.

The rearrangement joins TRBV7-2 to TRBJ2-7; unclear D gene. Trimming stripped 5 bases from V and 2 bases from J, with 13 bases between. This CDR3 is built from 14 residues. Germline loops: CDR1 SGHTA, CDR2 FQGNSA. CDR3 coding DNA: TGTGCCAGCAGCGGCGGAGCTTTTACCTACGAGCAGTACTTC. This sequence encodes CASSGGAFTYEQYF.

This chain uses TRBV28 with TRBJ1-6, with D uncertain. Germline V gives CDR1 MDHEN, CDR2 SYDVKM. The CDR3 runs 13 residues. V lost 4 bases and J 4 bases, leaving 5 bases between the germline ends. CDR3 coding DNA: TGTGCCAGCAGTTCAAGGTATAATTCACCCCTCCACTTT. Translated: CASSSRYNSPLHF. Based on the CDR3 plus reference TRBV28 and TRBJ1-6, the full variable domain is DVKVTQSSRYLVKRTGEKVFLECVQDMDHENMFWYRQDPGLGLRLIYFSYDVKMKEKGDIPEGYSVSREKKERFSLILESASTNQTSMYLCASSSRYNSPLHFGNGTRLTVT.

The chain carries TRBV7-9 and TRBJ2-7; 9 positions agree with TRBD1. Per the germline V gene, CDR1 is SEHNR and CDR2 is FQNEAQ (reference sequence). J was trimmed by 5 bases and V by 6 bases; bases with no gene match: 8. The CDR3 totals 14 residues. Written as DNA, the CDR3 is TGTGCCAGCAGATTCGGACAGGGGAACAACGAGCAGTACTTC. Residues: CASRFGQGNNEQYF.

V and J are TRBV9 and TRBJ1-5; D is undetermined. CDR3 size: 14 residues. The germline CDR1 and CDR2 sequences are SGDLS and YYNGEE. The V end lost 3 bases, the J end lost 3 bases, and 10 bases lay between the germline ends. The CDR3, as DNA: TGTGCCAGCAGCGCAGGTCCCGACAATCAGCCCCAGCATTTT. Translation: CASSAGPDNQPQHF.

This clone has only a few counts. The chain links TRBV9 to TRBJ1-1; D is uncertain. CDR1 and CDR2 (germline): SGDLS, YYNGEE. The V end lost 4 bases, the J end lost 1 base, and 14 bases lay between the germline ends. This CDR3 is built from 15 residues. The CDR3 region is CASSPRWGKNTEAFF. The CDR3 DNA follows: TGTGCCAGCAGCCCAAGATGGGGAAAGAACACTGAAGCTTTCTTT.

V is TRBV4-1 and J is TRBJ1-4, with 9 bases identical to TRBD1. The CDR3 covers 14 residues. Germline V gives CDR1 MGHRA, CDR2 YSYEKL. With V trimmed by 4 bases and J by 13 bases, 10 bases remained unmatched. The CDR3 protein is CASSPRDRADGLFF. The CDR3 region has the DNA TGCGCCAGCAGCCCCCGGGACAGGGCTGACGGACTGTTTTTT.

This chain joins TRBV27 and TRBJ1-2; 9 bases fit TRBD1. The CDR3 runs 13 residues. V lost 5 bases to trimming and J lost 5 bases; unmatched junction nucleotides: 3. CDR1 and CDR2 (germline): MNHEY, SMNVEV (reference sequence). CDR3 protein: CASSRDREYGYTF. CDR3 coding DNA: TGTGCCAGCAGTCGGGACAGGGAGTATGGCTACACCTTC.

The chain is built from TRBV6-4 and TRBJ1-1, with D perhaps TRBD1 (6 bases). The CDR3 has 15 amino acids. CDR1 is MRHNA and CDR2 is SNTAGT in the germline V gene. The V end lost 0 bases, the J end lost 4 bases, and 12 bases lay between the germline ends. The DNA of the CDR3 is TGTGCCAGCAGTGACTCGAAAGGGGGAAGCACTGAAGCTTTCTTT. This gives the protein CASSDSKGGSTEAFF.

The chain is built from TRBV5-6 and TRBJ1-3; perhaps TRBD1 as D (5 bases). The CDR3 is made up of 14 amino acids. The V end was cut by 2 bases, the J end by 2 bases, with 8 bases between. Germline-derived CDR1 and CDR2 are SGHDT and YYEEEE. DNA of the CDR3: TGTGCCAGCAGCTTTACAGGTGCTGGAAACACCATATATTTT. Translating gives CASSFTGAGNTIYF.

This chain joins TRBV28 and TRBJ2-7; D remains ambiguous. Germline CDR1 is MDHEN and CDR2 is SYDVKM. This CDR3 has 15 amino acids. Trimming removed 7 bases from V and 0 bases from J, with 16 bases in between. CDR3 in amino acids: CASTPWSGFSYEQYF. In DNA form, the CDR3 reads TGTGCCAGCACCCCTTGGTCGGGTTTCTCCTACGAGCAGTACTTC. Combining the CDR3 with reference TRBV28 and TRBJ2-7 gives the whole variable domain DVKVTQSSRYLVKRTGEKVFLECVQDMDHENMFWYRQDPGLGLRLIYFSYDVKMKEKGDIPEGYSVSREKKERFSLILESASTNQTSMYLCASTPWSGFSYEQYFGPGTRLTVT.

The V call is TRBV14, the J call TRBJ2-7; 10 nucleotides match TRBD1. Germline V CDR1 and CDR2: SGHDN, FVKESK. CDR3 size: 15 residues. V dropped 3 bases and J dropped 12; count of bases not matched to a gene: 14. CDR3 sequence: CASSQPGQGPLLWYF. The CDR3 region has the DNA TGTGCCAGCAGCCAGCCGGGACAGGGGCCTCTTCTGTGGTACTTC.

The chain couples TRBV7-2 to TRBJ1-4, with 7 positions matching TRBD1. The CDR3 contains 15 residues. J gave up 6 bases and V 2 bases, and 6 bases lay outside the gene matches. The V gene's germline CDR1 is SGHTA and CDR2 FQGNSA. CDR3 in DNA: TGTGCCAGCAGCTTATCCGGGACAGTCGATGAAAAACTGTTTTTT. It yields the protein CASSLSGTVDEKLFF.

The chain joins TRBV11-2 to TRBJ2-2; D gene unclear. The CDR3 runs 15 residues. V lost 7 bases to trimming and J lost 0 bases, with 12 bases between them. Germline CDR1 and CDR2: SGHAT and FQNNGV. In DNA, the CDR3 is TGTGCCAGCAACCCGCAGGCGGCGAACACCGGGGAGCTGTTTTTT. Protein product: CASNPQAANTGELFF.

The CDR3 loop reads CATSRDRQVQETQYF. CDR3 coding DNA: TGTGCCACCAGCAGAGACAGACAGGTCCAAGAGACCCAGTACTTC. The chain combines TRBV15 with TRBJ2-5; TRBD1 might be the D (6 bases). This CDR3 has 15 residues. Germline assignment: CDR1 LNHNV and CDR2 YYDKDF (reference sequence). V dropped 0 bases and J dropped 1 base, with 9 bases sitting between them. Full variable domain (outside the CDR3, taken from reference TRBV15 and TRBJ2-5): DAMVIQNPRYQVTQFGKPVTLSCSQTLNHNVMYWYQQKSSQAPKLLFHYYDKDFNNEADTPDNFQSRRPNTSFCFLDIRSPGLGDTAMYLCATSRDRQVQETQYFGPGTRLLVL.